This TCR beta chain emerged from a study of identical twins. V was shortened by 5 bases and J by 2 bases, with 3 bases between the two germline ends. This CDR3 has 10 residues. The germline V gene encodes CDR1 DFQATT and CDR2 SNEGSKA (reference sequence). One entry per CDR3 protein, called by TCRdb with MiXCR from the 5' RACE reads. The sample holds about 450,000 distinct CDR3 sequences, about 18% seen once. J is TRBJ2-5 and V is TRBV20-1; unclear D gene. The sample consisted of naive T cells sorted from blood. The sequence derives from a man over 45 in good health. CDR3 amino acids: CSALQETQYF. CDR3 sequence (DNA): TGCAGTGCTCTTCAAGAGACCCAGTACTTC.